These 20 T cell receptor beta chains originate from one sample sequenced in a study of T cell responses to AZD1222 COVID-19 vaccine. The table came from immunoSEQ multiplex PCR; TCRdb's copy has only in-frame clones and leaves some out. The sample yields approximately 77,000 clones, roughly nine tenths seen once. The specimen comprised peripheral blood, sampled on day 0 of MenACWY control vaccination. The receptors originated from an adult in good health.

The chain is built from TRBV6-6 and TRBJ2-7, with D maybe TRBD2 (6 bases). Trimming took 8 bases from V and 3 from J, leaving 17 bases between them. The V gene's germline CDR1 is MNHNY and CDR2 SVGAGI (reference sequence). The CDR3 consists of 14 residues. As DNA, the CDR3 is TGTGCCAGCCAAGGTCGGGGAGCGGGCTACGAGCAGTACTTC. This translates into CASQGRGAGYEQYF.

The CDR3 DNA sequence: TGCGCCAGCAGCTTGGGACAGGGGGTCCATGGCTACACCTTC. Translated: CASSLGQGVHGYTF. J is TRBJ1-2 and V is TRBV5-1, with 9 bases lining up with TRBD1. With 0 bases clipped from V and 6 bases from J, the junction kept 3 bases outside the gene matches. Per germline, CDR1 SGHRS and CDR2 YFSETQ. This CDR3 region has 14 residues.

The gene calls are TRBV6-2 or TRBV6-3 and TRBJ2-1; D gene uncertain. Germline V gene data show CDR1 as MNHEY and CDR2 as SVGEGT. V lost 2 bases and J lost 6, with 8 bases in between. The CDR3 contains 13 residues. CDR3: CASSYNVGNEQFF. The CDR3 DNA follows: TGTGCCAGCAGTTACAATGTAGGCAATGAGCAGTTCTTC.

J is TRBJ1-1 and V is TRBV6-5; D not certain. V dropped 6 bases and J dropped 1 base, with 3 bases sitting between them. The germline V gene has CDR1 MNHEY and CDR2 SVGAGI. The CDR3 is 11 amino acids. In DNA, the CDR3 is TGTGCCAGCAGCCCGAACACTGAAGCTTTCTTT. Protein product: CASSPNTEAFF.

The chain couples TRBV5-1 to TRBJ1-4; D unclear. V lost 4 bases and J lost 5, with 15 bases in between. The CDR3 contains 15 residues. CDR1 and CDR2 (germline): SGHRS, YFSETQ. CDR3: CASSPQEGRNEKLFF. Written as DNA, the CDR3 is TGCGCCAGCAGCCCACAAGAGGGTCGAAATGAAAAACTGTTTTTT.

V is TRBV18 and J is TRBJ1-5, with 7 bases matching TRBD1. The CDR3 is 15 amino acids. The V gene's germline CDR1 is KGHSH and CDR2 LQKENI. The ends lost 3 bases at V and 5 bases at J; junction bases unmatched: 7. The CDR3 loop is CASSPGTANHQPQHF. CDR3 nucleotide sequence: TGTGCCAGCTCACCCGGGACAGCAAACCATCAGCCCCAGCATTTT.

The V and J genes are TRBV6-5 and TRBJ2-3, with D perhaps matching TRBD2 (5 bases). V was cut by 0 bases and J by 0 bases, with 10 bases left in between. This CDR3 is 16 amino acids long. CDR1 and CDR2 (germline): MNHEY, SVGAGI. CDR3 protein: CASSYSGAQSTDTQYF. The CDR3 DNA sequence: TGTGCCAGCAGTTACTCGGGAGCACAGAGCACAGATACGCAGTATTTT.

The chain recombines TRBV7-6 with TRBJ2-2, with TRBD2 as a possible D gene (6 bases). This CDR3 is built from 15 residues. CDR1 and CDR2 from the germline V gene are SGHVS and FNYEAQ. The V gene lost 5 bases and the J gene lost 5 bases, with 15 bases spanning the gap. The CDR3 region is CASSLGTGTTGELFF. The CDR3 DNA follows: TGTGCCAGCAGCCTGGGGACTGGAACAACCGGGGAGCTGTTTTTT.

This chain joins TRBV2 and TRBJ1-1; a weak D match, TRBD1 (6 bases). The V gene lost 6 bases and the J gene lost 0 bases, with 11 bases spanning the gap. Germline V gene sequence: CDR1 SNHLY, CDR2 FYNNEI. CDR3 length: 14 residues. CDR3 loop: CASRRQGLNTEAFF. CDR3 in DNA: TGTGCCAGCAGACGTCAGGGGTTGAACACTGAAGCTTTCTTT.

J is TRBJ1-6 and V is TRBV5-1, with D possibly being TRBD1 (6 bases). This CDR3 is built from 15 residues. V was shortened by 2 bases and J by 8 bases, with 14 bases between the two germline ends. The germline CDR1 and CDR2 sequences are SGHRS and YFSETQ. The CDR3 loop reads CASSLRQGRDSPLHF. The DNA of the CDR3 is TGCGCCAGCAGCTTACGGCAGGGGAGGGATTCACCCCTCCACTTT.

This CDR3 is CASSEATGGSMNTEAFF. DNA for the CDR3: TGTGCCAGCAGTGAAGCAACGGGGGGGAGTATGAACACTGAAGCTTTCTTT. The rearrangement links TRBV6-1 to TRBJ1-1, with D maybe TRBD1 (5 bases). V was clipped by 0 bases and J by 0 bases, with 14 bases between them. The CDR3 length is 17 residues. From germline, CDR1 is MNHNS and CDR2 SASEGT.

The V call is TRBV15, the J call TRBJ2-7, with a weak D call TRBD1 (6 bases). V lost 3 bases and J lost 7, with 13 bases in between. Germline V gene sequence: CDR1 LNHNV, CDR2 YYDKDF (reference sequence). The length of the CDR3 is 13 residues. The CDR3 sequence is CATSSWTVSEQYF. CDR3 in DNA: TGTGCCACCAGCAGTTGGACAGTGTCTGAGCAGTACTTC.

V gene TRBV11-2 combines with J gene TRBJ1-1, with D possibly matching TRBD1 (6 bases). V lost 5 bases and J lost 7, with 11 bases in between. The CDR3 spans 12 residues. Germline CDR1 is SGHAT and CDR2 is FQNNGV. CDR3 nucleotide sequence: TGTGCCAGCAGCCCACAGGGATTTGAAGCTTTCTTT. It specifies CASSPQGFEAFF. Using reference TRBV11-2 and TRBJ1-1 for the parts outside the CDR3, the full variable domain is EAGVAQSPRYKIIEKRQSVAFWCNPISGHATLYWYQQILGQGPKLLIQFQNNGVVDDSQLPKDRFSAERLKGVDSTLKIQPAKLEDSAVYLCASSPQGFEAFFGQGTRLTVV.

This rearrangement joins TRBV7-2 to TRBJ1-6; weak D call: TRBD1 (6 bases). There are 15 residues in the CDR3. V gave up 1 base and J gave up 7 bases, with 11 bases separating them. Germline CDR1 SGHTA, CDR2 FQGNSA. The CDR3 sequence is CASSLDNRVNSPLHF. In nucleotides, the CDR3 is TGTGCCAGCAGCTTAGATAACAGGGTGAATTCACCCCTCCACTTT.

V usage is TRBV28 and J usage is TRBJ1-5; 9 bases line up with TRBD1. The trim removed 8 bases at V and 7 bases at J, leaving 12 bases unmatched. The CDR3 is 15 amino acids. The germline gives CDR1 MDHEN, CDR2 SYDVKM. CDR3 DNA: TGTGCCAGCCGAGCCGAACAGGGGGCAGGACAGCCCCAGCATTTT. Amino acid sequence: CASRAEQGAGQPQHF.

The V gene is TRBV18, the J gene TRBJ1-2, with D hard to call. V gave up 2 bases and J gave up 4 bases, with 8 bases separating them. The length of the CDR3 is 13 residues. Germline-derived CDR1 and CDR2 are KGHSH and LQKENI. Here the CDR3 reads CASSPNIGYGYTF. The CDR3 DNA reads as TGTGCCAGCTCACCAAACATAGGCTATGGCTACACCTTC.

This clone was found a few times. J is TRBJ2-5 and V is TRBV3-1 (or the pseudogene TRBV3-2), with unresolved D. The CDR3 contains 15 residues. Germline loops: CDR1 LGHDT, CDR2 YNNKEL (reference sequence). V gave up 0 bases and J gave up 5 bases, with 13 bases separating them. CDR3 sequence (DNA): TGTGCCAGCAGCCAAGATATTTCGGCAGAGGAGACCCAGTACTTC. Protein: CASSQDISAEETQYF.

J is TRBJ2-7 and V is TRBV4-1; 7 nucleotides agree with TRBD1. The CDR3 has 14 amino acids. Germline trimming cut 1 base from V and 5 bases from J; bases unmatched to any gene: 5. The germline CDR1 and CDR2 sequences are MGHRA and YSYEKL. The CDR3 DNA reads TGCGCCAGCAGCCAAGTCCACCAGGGGGACGAGCAGTACTTC. Its protein is CASSQVHQGDEQYF.

This clone was recorded only once. The chain couples TRBV28 to TRBJ2-1, with 13 positions matching TRBD2. In germline, CDR1 is MDHEN, CDR2 SYDVKM. The CDR3 is 18 residues long. The V and J ends lost 2 bases and 2 bases, in that order; junction bases with no gene match: 6. The CDR3 here is CASSLMGLAGNTYNEQFF. The CDR3 DNA sequence: TGTGCCAGCAGTTTAATGGGACTAGCGGGAAACACCTACAATGAGCAGTTCTTC.

The chain uses TRBV9 and TRBJ2-7; D possibly matches TRBD1 or TRBD2 (6 bases each). Germline CDR1 and CDR2: SGDLS and YYNGEE. The ends were cut back, 3 bases at V and 2 bases at J, with 9 bases in the middle. The CDR3 covers 13 residues. The CDR3 DNA sequence: TGTGCCAGCAGCGGGAGGGACACCTACGAGCAGTACTTC. This codes for CASSGRDTYEQYF.